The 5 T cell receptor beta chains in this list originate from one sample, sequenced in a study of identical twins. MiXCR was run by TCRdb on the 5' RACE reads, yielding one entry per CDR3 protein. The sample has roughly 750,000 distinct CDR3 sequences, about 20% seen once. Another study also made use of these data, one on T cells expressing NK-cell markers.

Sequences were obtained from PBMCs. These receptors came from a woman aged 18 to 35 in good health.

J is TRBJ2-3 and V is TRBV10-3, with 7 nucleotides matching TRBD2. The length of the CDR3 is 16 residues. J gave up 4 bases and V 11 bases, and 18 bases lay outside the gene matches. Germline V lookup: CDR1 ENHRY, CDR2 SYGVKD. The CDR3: CAAKVGGGSRADTQYF. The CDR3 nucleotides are TGTGCCGCAAAGGTTGGCGGCGGGAGCCGGGCAGATACGCAGTATTTT.

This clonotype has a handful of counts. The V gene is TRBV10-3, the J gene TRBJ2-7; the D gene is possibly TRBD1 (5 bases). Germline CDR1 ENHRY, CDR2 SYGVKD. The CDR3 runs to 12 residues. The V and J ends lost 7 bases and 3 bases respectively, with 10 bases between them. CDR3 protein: CAIKQDDYEQYF. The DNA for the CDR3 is TGTGCCATCAAACAGGACGACTACGAGCAGTACTTC.

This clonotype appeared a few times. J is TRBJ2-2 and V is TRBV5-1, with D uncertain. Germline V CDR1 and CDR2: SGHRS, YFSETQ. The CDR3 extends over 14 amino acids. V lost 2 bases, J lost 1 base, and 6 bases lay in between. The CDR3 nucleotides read TGCGCCAGCAGCTTCCGAGAGAACACCGGGGAGCTGTTTTTT. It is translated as CASSFRENTGELFF.

DNA of the CDR3: TGTGCCAGCTCCCCCGGGGGTGGGGTTTTCTCCTACGAGCAGTACTTC. This codes for CASSPGGGVFSYEQYF. The rearrangement joins TRBV6-1 to TRBJ2-7; D possibly corresponds to TRBD2 (6 bases). Germline CDR1 MNHNS, CDR2 SASEGT. Trimming removed 8 bases from V and 0 bases from J, with 20 bases in between. There are 16 residues in the CDR3.

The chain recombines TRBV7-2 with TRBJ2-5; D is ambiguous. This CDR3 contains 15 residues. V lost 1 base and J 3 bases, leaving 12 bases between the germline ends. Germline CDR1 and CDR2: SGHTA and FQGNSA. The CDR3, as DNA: TGTGCCAGCAGCTTAGTTAGGAGTCCGGAAGAGACCCAGTACTTC. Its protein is CASSLVRSPEETQYF.